One and the same sample provided the 3 T cell receptor beta chains below, sequenced in a study of OX40 agonist ivuxolimab in advanced cancers. Repertoires were generated with immunoSEQ multiplex PCR, while TCRdb's copy carries only in-frame clones and drops some. The table has tens of thousands of clones, approximately 86% seen once. Material: CD4+ or CD8+ T cells sorted from blood, obtained in a trial of the OX40 agonist ivuxolimab. The source is an adult with an advanced solid tumor such as melanoma, head and neck, liver or kidney cancer.

The rearrangement joins TRBV10-3 to TRBJ2-1, with 7 bases aligning to TRBD1. The CDR3 sequence is 11 residues long. Germline-derived CDR1 and CDR2 are ENHRY and SYGVKD. V lost 11 bases to trimming and J lost 5 bases; unmatched junction nucleotides: 3. CDR3 DNA sequence: TGTGCCGCGACAGGGAACAATGAGCAGTTCTTC. It yields the protein CAATGNNEQFF.

The chain couples TRBV28 to TRBJ1-5; a possible D gene is TRBD1 (5 bases). Between the trimmed V and J ends, which lost 6 bases and 3 bases, there was a span of 15 bases. The CDR3 contains 15 residues. Germline V gene sequence: CDR1 MDHEN, CDR2 SYDVKM. CDR3 bases: TGTGCCAGCAGCCCCCTCGACAGAGACAATCAGCCCCAGCATTTT. Its protein product is CASSPLDRDNQPQHF.

The chain employs TRBV30 and TRBJ2-3; D gene unclear. The CDR3 loop spans 11 amino acids. Germline CDR1 and CDR2: GTSNPN and SVGIG (reference sequence). V was pared by 2 bases and J by 6 bases, with 6 bases between. Here the CDR3 DNA reads TGTGCCTGGAGTATTTCGGATACGCAGTATTTT. Its protein is CAWSISDTQYF.